A single sample gave rise to the 21 T cell receptor beta chains below, sequenced in a study of cytomegalovirus exposure and HLA in healthy donors. Both 60 Vbeta primers and 13 Jbeta primers went into the PCR. Produced via immunoSEQ multiplex PCR; TCRdb's table is partial and in-frame only. Of 150,000 to 200,000 clones in the sample, about four fifths are singletons; the top ten hold under 2%. Sequenced sample: PBMCs. The receptors originated from a woman in her 30s in good health and CMV-seronegative.

The rearrangement links TRBV6-1 to TRBJ2-3; D not resolved. The CDR3 has 14 residues. Trimming pared 0 bases from V and 4 bases from J, leaving 8 bases between. Germline CDR1 reads MNHNS; CDR2 reads SASEGT. CDR3 in amino acids: CASSEAWAPDTQYF. CDR3 in DNA: TGTGCCAGCAGTGAAGCGTGGGCCCCAGATACGCAGTATTTT.

This clone was seen only a few times. The chain employs TRBV27 and TRBJ2-7; 10 bases align to TRBD1. This CDR3 region has 16 residues. V lost 3 bases and J lost 6; bases outside the gene matches: 11. The germline CDR1 and CDR2 sequences are MNHEY and SMNVEV (reference sequence). The CDR3 bases are TGTGCCAGCAGTTTGGTAAGGGGACAGGGGTTGGGCGAGCAGTACTTC. Translated: CASSLVRGQGLGEQYF.

Comment on this clone: Within the sample, other DNA sequences also encode this same CDR3. V and J are TRBV9 and TRBJ2-7, with 7 bases matching TRBD1. CDR1 and CDR2 from the germline V gene are SGDLS and YYNGEE. This CDR3 is built from 15 residues. The V and J ends lost 0 bases and 2 bases, in that order; junction bases with no gene match: 5. The CDR3 is CASSVGGQGAYEQYF. The DNA for the CDR3 is TGTGCCAGCAGCGTAGGAGGGCAGGGGGCCTACGAGCAGTACTTC.

This chain connects TRBV27 to TRBJ2-1; 8 positions agree with TRBD1. Germline-derived CDR1 and CDR2 are MNHEY and SMNVEV (reference sequence). The CDR3 loop spans 15 amino acids. V was clipped by 3 bases and J by 9 bases; unmatched bases: 10. The CDR3 sequence: CASSLAGGASSEQFF. Written as DNA, the CDR3 is TGTGCCAGCAGTTTGGCAGGGGGCGCGAGCAGTGAGCAGTTCTTC.

The CDR3 sequence: CASSLGGGAHNEQFF. For the CDR3, the DNA is TGTGCCAGCAGCTTAGGCGGGGGGGCTCACAATGAGCAGTTCTTC. The rearrangement links TRBV7-2 to TRBJ2-1; TRBD2 matches 9 bases. This CDR3 comprises 15 residues. From germline, CDR1 is SGHTA and CDR2 FQGNSA. V was clipped by 1 base and J by 5 bases; unmatched bases: 3.

The sample holds a few counts of this clone. V gene TRBV29-1 combines with J gene TRBJ2-3; 10 bases are shared with TRBD1. The V gene's germline CDR1 is SQVTM and CDR2 ANQGSEA. V gave up 5 bases and J gave up 4 bases; unmatched junction bases: 12. This CDR3 region has 16 residues. Here the CDR3 DNA reads TGCAGCGTTATCGGCACCCGGGACAGGGGCCCAGATACGCAGTATTTT. Encoded protein: CSVIGTRDRGPDTQYF.

This chain joins TRBV18 and TRBJ1-4; weak D call: TRBD1 (6 bases). In germline, CDR1 is KGHSH, CDR2 LQKENI. Between the trimmed V and J ends, which lost 6 bases and 6 bases, there was a span of 17 bases. The CDR3 sequence is 15 residues long. CDR3 loop: CASSPRGSNDEKLFF. DNA for the CDR3: TGTGCCAGCTCCCCCAGGGGCAGTAACGATGAAAAACTGTTTTTT. Full variable domain (outside the CDR3, taken from reference TRBV18 and TRBJ1-4): NAGVMQNPRHLVRRRGQEARLRCSPMKGHSHVYWYRQLPEEGLKFMVYLQKENIIDESGMPKERFSAEFPKEGPSILRIQQVVRGDSAAYFCASSPRGSNDEKLFFGSGTQLSVL.

This clone was seen once. The same CDR3 is also encoded by other DNA sequences in this sample. This sequence joins TRBV29-1 and TRBJ2-2; 9 bases align to TRBD1. The CDR3 is 15 amino acids. CDR1 SQVTM and CDR2 ANQGSEA come from the germline V gene. V was clipped by 6 bases and J by 4 bases; unmatched bases: 9. CDR3 DNA: TGCAGCGTCTTAAGGGGACAGGGTTTCACCGGGGAGCTGTTTTTT. It yields the protein CSVLRGQGFTGELFF.

This chain connects TRBV19 to TRBJ1-1; D is undetermined. The CDR3 extends over 12 amino acids. Germline values: CDR1 LNHDA, CDR2 SQIVND (reference sequence). Trimming pared 5 bases from V and 1 base from J, leaving 5 bases between. DNA of the CDR3: TGTGCCAGTAGTCCTTGGAACACTGAAGCTTTCTTT. It encodes CASSPWNTEAFF.

The chain joins TRBV29-1 to TRBJ2-7; TRBD1 aligns across 7 bases. This CDR3 is built from 15 residues. V lost 0 bases, J lost 4 bases, and 9 bases stayed unmatched. The germline V gene has CDR1 SQVTM and CDR2 ANQGSEA. CDR3 protein: CSVEDLQGMAYEQYF. The CDR3 DNA follows: TGCAGCGTTGAAGACTTACAGGGGATGGCGTACGAGCAGTACTTC.

The chain combines TRBV5-1 with TRBJ2-5; D is undetermined. Trimming took off 5 bases at V and 2 bases at J, with 10 bases between the two ends. CDR3 size: 13 residues. Germline V CDR1 and CDR2: SGHRS, YFSETQ. The CDR3 bases are TGCGCCAGCAGGTTAGAGATTCAAGAGACCCAGTACTTC. It is translated as CASRLEIQETQYF.

J is TRBJ1-2 and V is TRBV27; 7 bases agree with TRBD1. The CDR3 totals 13 residues. The germline V gene encodes CDR1 MNHEY and CDR2 SMNVEV (reference sequence). J was trimmed by 7 bases and V by 9 bases; bases with no gene match: 11. CDR3 sequence reads: CASKARGYIGYTF. Written as DNA, the CDR3 is TGTGCCAGTAAGGCCAGGGGGTACATTGGCTACACCTTC.

The V and J genes are TRBV19 and TRBJ1-3; D unclear. Germline V gives CDR1 LNHDA, CDR2 SQIVND (reference sequence). The CDR3 spans 14 residues. V was trimmed by 5 bases and J by 1 base, leaving 9 bases between them. In DNA form, the CDR3 reads TGTGCCAGTAGTCCTACGGTGTCTGGAAACACCATATATTTT. This codes for CASSPTVSGNTIYF.

The chain combines TRBV9 with TRBJ2-3, with 12 bases matching TRBD2. The V and J ends lost 0 bases and 3 bases, in that order; junction bases with no gene match: 5. Per germline, CDR1 SGDLS and CDR2 YYNGEE. The CDR3 sequence is 17 residues long. The CDR3 reads CASSVAPSGGGTDTQYF. CDR3 bases: TGTGCCAGCAGCGTAGCACCTAGCGGGGGGGGAACAGATACGCAGTATTTT.

Points on this clone: The junction differs from germline at one of its ends, possibly a read error. V gene TRBV6-1 combines with J gene TRBJ1-1, with TRBD1 matching 8 bases. CDR1 is MNHNS, CDR2 SASEGT, per germline. The CDR3 covers 14 residues. The CDR3 region has the DNA TGTGCCAGCAGCGAAGGACAGGGAGGATCTGAAGCTTTCTTT. Its translation is CASSEGQGGSEAFF.

The chain couples TRBV5-1 to TRBJ1-2; no definite D call. Between the trimmed V and J ends, which lost 4 bases and 5 bases, there was a span of 6 bases. The germline CDR1 and CDR2 sequences are SGHRS and YFSETQ. This CDR3 is 11 amino acids long. CDR3 in DNA: TGCGCCAGCAGCGCGGGATATGGCTACACCTTC. Translated, it gives CASSAGYGYTF.

With regard to this clone: Relative to the germline gene, one junction end is altered; a read error may explain this. The rearrangement uses TRBV7-7 and TRBJ2-5, with no clear D. Germline CDR1 reads SSHAT; CDR2 reads FNYEAQ (reference sequence). This CDR3 comprises 11 residues. The CDR3 is CASSSLETQYF. The CDR3 DNA reads as TGTGCTAGCAGCTCCCTGGAGACCCAGTACTTC.

The J gene is TRBJ1-5, the V gene TRBV12-5, with TRBD1 identical over 8 bases. CDR1 and CDR2 from the germline V gene are LGHNT and FRNRAP. J lost 1 base, V lost 5 bases, and 4 bases had no gene match. The length of the CDR3 is 15 residues. The CDR3 loop reads CASGPGQGSNQPQHF. The CDR3 DNA follows: TGTGCTAGTGGTCCCGGACAGGGCAGCAATCAGCCCCAGCATTTT. Full variable domain (rest looked up from reference TRBV12-5 and TRBJ1-5): DARVTQTPRHKVTEMGQEVTMRCQPILGHNTVFWYRQTMMQGLELLAYFRNRAPLDDSGMPKDRFSAEMPDATLATLKIQPSEPRDSAVYFCASGPGQGSNQPQHFGDGTRLSIL.

V gene TRBV5-1 combines with J gene TRBJ2-7; 8 positions agree with TRBD1. The germline V gene has CDR1 SGHRS and CDR2 YFSETQ. V lost 4 bases and J lost 2; bases outside the gene matches: 11. The CDR3 sequence is 16 residues long. The DNA for the CDR3 is TGCGCCAGCAGCGGAGGCCGGGACAGGAGGACCTACGAGCAGTACTTC. As protein: CASSGGRDRRTYEQYF.

The chain recombines TRBV9 with TRBJ2-5, with a possible D match to TRBD1 (6 bases). CDR1 and CDR2 (germline): SGDLS, YYNGEE. V dropped 0 bases and J dropped 3 bases, with 9 bases sitting between them. CDR3 length equals 14 residues. The CDR3 DNA reads TGTGCCAGCAGCGTAGATAGGACAGAAGAGACCCAGTACTTC. Amino acid sequence: CASSVDRTEETQYF.

As regards this clone: Germline is not matched at one junction end, which may reflect a read error. The rearrangement links TRBV7-6 to TRBJ1-1, with D maybe TRBD1 (6 bases). Per the germline V gene, CDR1 is SGHVS and CDR2 is FNYEAQ. The CDR3 sequence is 15 residues long. The chain's CDR3 is CASSSHGQPNAEAFF. CDR3 bases: TGTGCCAGCAGCTCCCACGGACAGCCGAACGCTGAAGCTTTCTTT.